Listed here are 24 T cell receptor beta chains from one sample, sequenced in a study of blood T cells in healthy people across ages. The use of a sample-barcoded 5' primer and a J-beta primer mix characterized a second PCR of 7 to 11 cycles. TCRdb re-analysed the 5' RACE reads in MiXCR, keeping a single row per CDR3 protein. The repertoire holds 700,000 to 950,000 distinct CDR3 sequences, more than 40% seen once, with approximately 22% in the top ten. Sample: blood. All receptors come from a woman between 55 and 75 years old in good health.

This chain links TRBV20-1 with TRBJ2-1; the D gene is possibly TRBD1 (6 bases). The end of the DNA aligns better with TRBJ2-7, so the J call may be wrong. The CDR3 is 14 amino acids. Germline-derived CDR1 and CDR2 are DFQATT and SNEGSKA (reference sequence). The CDR3 reads CSANQAGVFNEQYF. DNA for the CDR3: TGCAGTGCTAACCAGGCAGGGGTTTTCAATGAGCAGTACTTC.

CDR3 sequence reads: CASSARTEEKLFF. The CDR3 coding sequence is TGTGCCAGCAGCGCTAGGACGGAGGAAAAACTGTTTTTT. The J gene is TRBJ1-4, the V gene TRBV11-2; the D is unclear. CDR1 SGHAT and CDR2 FQNNGV come from the germline V gene. V was clipped by 5 bases and J by 8 bases, with 12 bases between them. The CDR3 has 13 amino acids.

CDR3 nucleotide sequence: TGCAGCGTTAGGGTCAGCTCCTACAATGAGCAGTACTTC. It translates to CSVRVSSYNEQYF. The rearrangement uses TRBV29-1 and TRBJ2-1; D is uncertain. The DNA end is more similar to TRBJ2-7, so the J call may be wrong. The CDR3 loop spans 13 amino acids. The germline CDR1 and CDR2 sequences are SQVTM and ANQGSEA.

This clonotype was observed a single time. The genes are TRBV6-6 and TRBJ1-5; 8 positions match TRBD1. The V segment lost 7 bases and the J segment 5 bases; nucleotides outside the gene matches: 7. From germline, CDR1 is MNHNY and CDR2 SVGAGI (reference sequence). The CDR3 consists of 14 residues. The CDR3 spells CASTRQGKDQPQHF. CDR3 sequence (DNA): TGTGCCAGCACAAGACAGGGGAAAGATCAGCCCCAGCATTTT.

This clonotype appeared a few times. The V and J genes are TRBV14 and TRBJ2-3; D ambiguous. V dropped 4 bases and J dropped 2 bases, with 7 bases sitting between them. The CDR3 is made up of 13 amino acids. CDR1 is SGHDN, CDR2 FVKESK, per germline. CDR3 region: CASSRSNTDTQYF. CDR3 in DNA: TGTGCCAGCAGCCGCTCAAACACAGATACGCAGTATTTT.

In this sample, this clonotype turned up a few times. The chain carries TRBV9 and TRBJ2-7; TRBD1 agrees at 9 bases. This CDR3 is built from 15 residues. V was clipped by 2 bases and J by 7 bases; unmatched bases: 10. CDR1 and CDR2 from the germline V gene are SGDLS and YYNGEE. The DNA of the CDR3 is TGTGCCAGCAGCGTTGGGGAGGGACAGGGCAGGGAGCAGTACTTC. This codes for CASSVGEGQGREQYF.

The chain combines TRBV11-2 with TRBJ2-1; no reliable D call. V lost 1 base, J lost 10 bases, and 14 bases lay in between. CDR1 SGHAT and CDR2 FQNNGV come from the germline V gene. This CDR3 comprises 14 residues. CDR3 amino acids: CASSLVISEVEQFF. The DNA of the CDR3 is TGTGCCAGCAGCTTAGTTATATCGGAAGTCGAGCAGTTCTTC.

The chain joins TRBV7-3 to TRBJ1-6; D unclear. CDR1 SGHTA and CDR2 FQGTGA come from the germline V gene. Trimming cost V 5 bases and J 9 bases, with 11 bases left between them. The CDR3 is made up of 13 amino acids. The CDR3 loop is CASSPTGFSPLHF. CDR3 DNA sequence: TGTGCCAGCAGCCCCACGGGGTTTTCACCCCTCCACTTT. The variable domain in full, with the rest retrieved from reference TRBV7-3 and TRBJ1-6, is GAGVSQTPSNKVTEKGKYVELRCDPISGHTALYWYRQSLGQGPEFLIYFQGTGAADDSGLPNDRFFAVRPEGSVSTLKIQRTERGDSAVYLCASSPTGFSPLHFGNGTRLTVT.

This clonotype was counted between two and nine times. V usage is TRBV20-1 and J usage is TRBJ1-5; tentatively, D is TRBD1 (6 bases). Germline V CDR1 and CDR2: DFQATT, SNEGSKA (reference sequence). The CDR3 extends over 13 amino acids. V was trimmed by 1 base and J by 4 bases, leaving 8 bases between them. The CDR3 loop is CSARGTVNQPQHF. CDR3 bases: TGCAGTGCTAGAGGGACAGTTAATCAGCCCCAGCATTTT.

A remark on this clonotype: The junction shows a germline mismatch at one end, possibly a read error. The genes are TRBV2 and TRBJ2-7; 9 bases agree with TRBD2. Germline lookup yields CDR1 SNHLY and CDR2 FYNNEI. This CDR3 has 14 amino acids. In nucleotides, the CDR3 is TGTGCCAGCAGTGAGGCGGGGGGGCCCTACGGGCAGTACTTC. Translated: CASSEAGGPYGQYF.

The chain recombines TRBV21-1 with TRBJ2-5; the D call TRBD1 from the table was never checked on the DNA. TRBV21-1 is a pseudogene locus. The CDR3 covers 15 residues. The CDR3 sequence: CASSKGQGPQETQYF. The CDR3, as DNA: TGTGCCAGCAGCAAGGGACAGGGGCCCCAAGAGACCCAGTACTTC.

The chain recombines TRBV7-8 with TRBJ2-5; perhaps TRBD1 as D (5 bases). The J call could be wrong; TRBJ2-7 is a better fit for the DNA end. Germline CDR1 is SGHVS and CDR2 is FQNEAQ. The CDR3 has 14 amino acids. CDR3 loop: CASSLILGHHEQYF. The CDR3 nucleotides read TGTGCCAGCAGCCTAATCCTAGGACACCACGAGCAGTACTTC.

This clonotype was counted ten times or more. The chain is built from TRBV6-2 or TRBV6-3 and TRBJ2-7; D possibly corresponds to TRBD2 (6 bases). CDR3 length equals 14 residues. Per germline, CDR1 MNHEY and CDR2 SVGEGT. Trimming shortened V by 6 bases and J by 1 base, and 13 bases separated the two germline ends. CDR3: CASRPGTYSYEQYF. CDR3 DNA sequence: TGTGCCAGCAGACCCGGGACTTATTCCTACGAGCAGTACTTC.

The chain has TRBV20-1 and TRBJ2-3; D uncertain. The CDR3 runs 13 residues. V dropped 0 bases and J dropped 2 bases, with 6 bases sitting between them. CDR1 is DFQATT and CDR2 is SNEGSKA in the germline V gene (reference sequence). The CDR3 DNA reads as TGCAGTGCTAGAGAAGCCCTCACAGATACGCAGTATTTT. Its protein product is CSAREALTDTQYF.

This clonotype was counted only a few times. Its ends do not fully match the called genes, so a read error is possible. This chain connects TRBV5-1 to TRBJ2-7, with a weak D call TRBD2 (5 bases). In germline, CDR1 is SGHRS, CDR2 YFSETQ. This CDR3 is 15 amino acids long. CDR3 DNA sequence: TGCGCCAGCAGAGTGACGACCGGGGATGGCTACAAGCAGTACTTC. Encoded protein: CASRVTTGDGYKQYF. Variable domain in full (rest from reference TRBV5-1 and TRBJ2-7): KAGVTQTPRYLIKTRGQQVTLSCSPISGHRSVSWYQQTPGQGLQFLFEYFSETQRNKGNFPGRFSGRQFSNSRSEMNVSTLELGDSALYLCASRVTTGDGYKQYFGPGTRLTVT.

The chain has TRBV20-1 and TRBJ2-7, with a weak D call TRBD2 (5 bases). Looked up from germline, CDR1 is DFQATT and CDR2 is SNEGSKA (reference sequence). This CDR3 has 14 amino acids. V dropped 0 bases and J dropped 3 bases, with 12 bases sitting between them. The CDR3 DNA sequence: TGCAGTGCTAGAGAGGGAGCAAACAACTACGAGCAGTACTTC. Amino acids: CSAREGANNYEQYF.

The chain uses TRBV7-2 and TRBJ2-5; TRBD2 might be the D (6 bases). This CDR3 comprises 14 residues. V lost 5 bases and J 4 bases, leaving 14 bases between the germline ends. Per germline, CDR1 SGHTA and CDR2 FQGNSA. CDR3 amino acids: CASSHSGSPETQYF. The CDR3 region has the DNA TGTGCCAGCAGCCACAGCGGGTCGCCAGAGACCCAGTACTTC.

This clonotype occurred a few times. This chain links TRBV12-3 or TRBV12-4 with TRBJ2-1, with TRBD2 identical over 11 bases. CDR3 size: 15 residues. V was clipped by 4 bases and J by 4 bases; unmatched bases: 3. CDR3 bases: TGTGCCAGCAGTTGGGGGACTAGCGGATACAATGAGCAGTTCTTC. Translated, it gives CASSWGTSGYNEQFF.

The count of this clonotype is one. The genes are TRBV11-2 and TRBJ2-2; 7 bases are a match to TRBD1. The junction had 4 bases not matched to a gene; V was cut back by 7 bases and J by 2 bases. The V gene's germline CDR1 is SGHAT and CDR2 FQNNGV. The CDR3 consists of 14 residues. CDR3: CASKGQLNTGELFF. CDR3 DNA: TGTGCCAGCAAGGGACAGCTTAACACCGGGGAGCTGTTTTTT.

The chain employs TRBV20-1 and TRBJ2-7; TRBD1 is a possible D gene (6 bases). The CDR3 totals 17 residues. The V end lost 3 bases, the J end lost 4 bases, and 25 bases lay between the germline ends. The germline V gene has CDR1 DFQATT and CDR2 SNEGSKA (reference sequence). In nucleotides, the CDR3 is TGCAGTGCTAGGGATCCTATAACAGGGCTCGGGCTTTACGAGCAGTACTTC. Protein: CSARDPITGLGLYEQYF.

This clonotype appeared a few times. V is TRBV6-1 and J is TRBJ1-1, with TRBD1 identical over 7 bases. The CDR3 runs 15 residues. J was trimmed by 6 bases and V by 6 bases; bases with no gene match: 13. Looked up from germline, CDR1 is MNHNS and CDR2 is SASEGT. CDR3 DNA: TGTGCCAGCAGCATCCGGGACAGAGCGGGGTCTGAAGCTTTCTTT. Amino acid sequence: CASSIRDRAGSEAFF.

The gene calls are TRBV7-2 and TRBJ2-5; no reliable D call. V lost 2 bases and J 5 bases, leaving 12 bases between the germline ends. This CDR3 is 14 amino acids long. CDR1 and CDR2 from the germline V gene are SGHTA and FQGNSA. This CDR3 is CASSLNRAKETQYF. In DNA, the CDR3 is TGTGCCAGCAGCTTAAATCGGGCAAAGGAGACCCAGTACTTC.

To note about this clonotype: A single base separates this from a much larger clone, so it may be a read error. The chain is built from TRBV25-1 and TRBJ2-5, with 11 bases fitting TRBD1. The CDR3 spans 16 residues. J was trimmed by 11 bases and V by 0 bases; bases with no gene match: 11. Germline loops: CDR1 MGHDK, CDR2 SYGVNS. CDR3 coding DNA: TGTGCCAGCAGTGAATACCGCGGACAGGGGGCTGATGAGCAGTACTTC. Protein product: CASSEYRGQGADEQYF.

V is TRBV6-6 and J is TRBJ2-1; 10 nucleotides line up with TRBD2. This CDR3 has 15 residues. V dropped 8 bases and J dropped 9; count of bases not matched to a gene: 13. Germline values: CDR1 MNHNY, CDR2 SVGAGI (reference sequence). CDR3 nucleotide sequence: TGTGCCAGCGCTATATCCCGTAGCGGGAGGAGTGAGCAGTTCTTC. Protein sequence: CASAISRSGRSEQFF.